The present TCR beta chain was sequenced within a study of T cell clones after liver transplantation. Across the study: TCRbeta sequencing after a pre-transplant mixed lymphocyte reaction identified graft-donor-reactive clones, later tracked in post-transplant blood. Graft-donor-reactive sequences were compared with third-party-reactive TCRbeta sequences from pre-transplant mixed lymphocyte reactions. Patients counted as tolerant after at least one year off all immunosuppression, enzymes not exceeding twice normal. Study results and caveats: Donor-reactive sequences fell more than third party-reactive ones, suggesting partial deletion.

The CDR3 loop spans 15 amino acids. V shed 4 bases and J shed 3 bases, with 13 bases lying between them. Germline V CDR1 and CDR2: SGHNT, YYREEE (reference sequence). Comments on this clone: No antigen is known for it.

The repertoire was sequenced with immunoSEQ multiplex PCR; TCRdb's copy has only in-frame clones and lacks some. The sample contains more than 95,000 clones, 82% of which appear only once. This clonotype was sampled from a human donor who received a liver transplant. The source material was CD4+ T cells from blood, sampled before liver transplant. The chain employs TRBV5-4 and TRBJ2-2, with D perhaps TRBD1 or TRBD2 (5 bases each). The chain's CDR3 is CASSPEGRDTGELFF. The CDR3 bases are TGTGCCAGCAGCCCCGAGGGGCGCGACACCGGGGAGCTGTTTTTT.